This paragraph covers one T cell receptor (beta chain) sequence. Its antigen remains unknown. The data originate from a study of T cell repertoires in cytomegalovirus infection. Turning to the study itself: From public TCR beta signatures came an indication of both CMV infection and matching HLA type. The study, taken as a whole, reports: Summed public TCR beta family frequency identified CMV carriers bearing the relevant HLA.

TCRdb analysed the reads with MiXCR anew, one entry per CDR3 protein. The table has about 260,000 distinct CDR3 sequences, approximately 15% seen once. V lost 3 bases and J lost 2; bases outside the gene matches: 6. This CDR3 has 14 residues. CDR1 and CDR2 (germline): DFQATT, SNEGSKA (reference sequence). Sequencing was performed on PBMCs. This clonotype was sampled from a human donor in good health (CMV status not recorded). Some clones in this sample may be carry-over from other donors' samples. The rearrangement links TRBV20-1 to TRBJ2-7, with 8 bases that match TRBD2. The CDR3 region is CSASGAGDPYEQYF. CDR3 nucleotide sequence: TGCAGTGCTAGTGGAGCGGGGGATCCCTACGAGCAGTACTTC.